Each of the 9 T cell receptor beta chains below was sequenced from the same sample in a study of blood T cell repertoires in COVID-19. Here immunoSEQ multiplex PCR was the method, and the copy in TCRdb shows in-frame clones only, minus some. The data show tens of thousands of clones, with 81% seen just once and nearly 25% held by the top ten. What was sequenced was peripheral blood. The receptor set was obtained from a man older than 75 with active or convalescent COVID-19.

This chain uses TRBV3-1 (or the pseudogene TRBV3-2) with TRBJ2-7; D is perhaps TRBD1 (6 bases). V lost 1 base to trimming and J lost 4 bases, with 29 bases between them. The CDR3 length is 20 residues. Germline V gene data show CDR1 as LGHDT and CDR2 as YNNKEL (reference sequence). CDR3 sequence (DNA): TGTGCCAGCAGCCAAGGCTCACTCGTGGGTGGTACAGGGATAGTTTACGAGCAGTACTTC. Translating it yields CASSQGSLVGGTGIVYEQYF.

This chain joins TRBV12-3 or TRBV12-4 and TRBJ1-1; no firm D call. The length of the CDR3 is 13 residues. Trimming stripped 6 bases from V and 1 base from J, with 9 bases between. The CDR3 spells CASSRDTNTEAFF. DNA of the CDR3: TGTGCCAGCAGCCGTGACACGAACACTGAAGCTTTCTTT.

The V and J genes are TRBV11-2 and TRBJ1-1; D remains unclear. This CDR3 has 12 residues. Germline assignment: CDR1 SGHAT and CDR2 FQNNGV. Trimming pared 3 bases from V and 4 bases from J, leaving 6 bases between. The DNA for the CDR3 is TGTGCCAGCAGCTTTCGAGGCACTGAAGCTTTCTTT. Its translation: CASSFRGTEAFF.

The V and J genes are TRBV6-6 and TRBJ2-1, with D unresolved. CDR3 size: 11 residues. Germline V gene data show CDR1 as MNHNY and CDR2 as SVGAGI (reference sequence). V was pared by 4 bases and J by 6 bases, with 4 bases between. The CDR3 nucleotides read TGTGCCAGCAGTTTAGTCAATGAGCAGTTCTTC. It yields the protein CASSLVNEQFF.

This clone came up many times. V usage is TRBV11-1 and J usage is TRBJ1-6, with TRBD1 matching 9 bases. Germline V gene sequence: CDR1 SGHAT, CDR2 FQDESV (reference sequence). The CDR3 is 15 residues long. The J segment lost 7 bases and the V segment lost 2 bases, leaving 3 bases of the junction unmatched. Here the CDR3 DNA reads TGTGCCAGCAGCTTAATTGGACAGGGGAATTCACCCCTCCACTTT. Protein: CASSLIGQGNSPLHF.

This sequence joins TRBV27 and TRBJ2-3, with 7 bases matching TRBD1. Germline V gives CDR1 MNHEY, CDR2 SMNVEV (reference sequence). CDR3 length: 15 amino acids. V was pared by 6 bases and J by 2 bases, with 8 bases of the junction left unmatched. CDR3 amino acids: CASSTRQGVTDTQYF. The CDR3 nucleotides read TGTGCCAGCAGCACCCGACAGGGAGTCACAGATACGCAGTATTTT.

The chain employs TRBV19 and TRBJ1-1, with a possible D match to TRBD1 (6 bases). V lost 6 bases to trimming and J lost 7 bases, with 18 bases between them. CDR1 is LNHDA and CDR2 is SQIVND in the germline V gene (reference sequence). The CDR3 contains 14 residues. CDR3 amino acids: CASSPTGGSGEAFF. The CDR3 coding sequence is TGTGCCAGTAGCCCGACTGGGGGCAGCGGTGAAGCTTTCTTT.

V is TRBV6-1 and J is TRBJ1-1; D remains ambiguous. Germline CDR1 MNHNS, CDR2 SASEGT. Trimming pared 2 bases from V and 1 base from J, leaving 5 bases between. There are 13 residues in the CDR3. The CDR3 loop reads CASSESGNTEAFF. The DNA for the CDR3 is TGTGCCAGCAGTGAATCGGGGAACACTGAAGCTTTCTTT.

The V and J genes are TRBV24-1 and TRBJ2-7; TRBD1 matches 10 bases. The CDR3 spans 14 residues. V lost 3 bases and J lost 5; bases outside the gene matches: 3. From germline, CDR1 is KGHDR and CDR2 SFDVKD. The CDR3 bases are TGTGCCACCAGTGATCCCGGGACAGGGGACGAGCAGTACTTC. Protein product: CATSDPGTGDEQYF.